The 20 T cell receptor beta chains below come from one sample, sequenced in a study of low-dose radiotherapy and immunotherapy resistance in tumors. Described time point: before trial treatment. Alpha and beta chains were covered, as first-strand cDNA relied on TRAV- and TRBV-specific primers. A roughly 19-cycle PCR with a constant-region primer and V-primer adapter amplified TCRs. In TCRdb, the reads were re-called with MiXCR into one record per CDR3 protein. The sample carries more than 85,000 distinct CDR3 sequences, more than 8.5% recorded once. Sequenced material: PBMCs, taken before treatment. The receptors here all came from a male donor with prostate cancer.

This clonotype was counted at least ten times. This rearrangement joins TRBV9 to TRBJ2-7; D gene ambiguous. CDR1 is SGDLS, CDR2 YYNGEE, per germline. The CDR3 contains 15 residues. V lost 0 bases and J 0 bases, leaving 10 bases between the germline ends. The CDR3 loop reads CASSVGGPYSYEQYF. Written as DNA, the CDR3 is TGTGCCAGCAGCGTAGGTGGGCCGTACTCCTACGAGCAGTACTTC.

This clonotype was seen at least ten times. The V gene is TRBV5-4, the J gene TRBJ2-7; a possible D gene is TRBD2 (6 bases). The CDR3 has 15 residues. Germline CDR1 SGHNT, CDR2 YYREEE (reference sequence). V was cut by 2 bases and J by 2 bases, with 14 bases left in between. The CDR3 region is CASSLSTRGTYEQYF. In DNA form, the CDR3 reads TGTGCCAGCAGCTTAAGTACTCGGGGGACCTACGAGCAGTACTTC.

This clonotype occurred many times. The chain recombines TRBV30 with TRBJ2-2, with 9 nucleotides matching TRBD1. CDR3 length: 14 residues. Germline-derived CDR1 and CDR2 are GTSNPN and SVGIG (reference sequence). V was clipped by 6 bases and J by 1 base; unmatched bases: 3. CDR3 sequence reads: CACGQGWNTGELFF. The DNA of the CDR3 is TGTGCCTGTGGACAGGGGTGGAACACCGGGGAGCTGTTTTTT.

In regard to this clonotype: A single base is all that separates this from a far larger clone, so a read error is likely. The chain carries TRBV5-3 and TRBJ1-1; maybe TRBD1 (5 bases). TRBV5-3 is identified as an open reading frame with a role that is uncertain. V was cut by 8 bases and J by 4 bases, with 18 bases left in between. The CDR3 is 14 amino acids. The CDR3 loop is CASSRVVGGTEAFF. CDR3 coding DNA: TGTGCCAGCAGCAGGGTGGTGGGGGGCACTGAAGCTTTCTTT.

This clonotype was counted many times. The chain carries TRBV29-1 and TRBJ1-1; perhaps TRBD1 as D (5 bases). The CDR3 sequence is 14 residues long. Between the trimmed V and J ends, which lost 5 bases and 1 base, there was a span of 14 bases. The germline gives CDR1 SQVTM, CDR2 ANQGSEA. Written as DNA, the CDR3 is TGCAGCGTTACCACCGGGGGATCGAACACTGAAGCTTTCTTT. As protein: CSVTTGGSNTEAFF. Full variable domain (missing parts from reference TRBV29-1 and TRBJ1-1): SAVISQKPSRDICQRGTSLTIQCQVDSQVTMMFWYRQQPGQSLTLIATANQGSEATYESGFVIDKFPISRPNLTFSTLTVSNMSPEDSSIYLCSVTTGGSNTEAFFGQGTRLTVV.

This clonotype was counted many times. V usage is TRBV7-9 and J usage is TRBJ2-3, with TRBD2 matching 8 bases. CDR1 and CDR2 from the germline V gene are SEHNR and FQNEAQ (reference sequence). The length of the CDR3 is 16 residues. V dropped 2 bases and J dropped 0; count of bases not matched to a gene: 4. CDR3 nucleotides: TGTGCCAGCAGCTTATTTATAGCGGGAAGCACAGATACGCAGTATTTT. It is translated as CASSLFIAGSTDTQYF.

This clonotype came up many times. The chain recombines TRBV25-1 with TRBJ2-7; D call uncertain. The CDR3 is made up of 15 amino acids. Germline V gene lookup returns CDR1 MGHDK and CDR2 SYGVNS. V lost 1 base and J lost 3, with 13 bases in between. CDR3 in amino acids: CASSESSEGDYEQYF. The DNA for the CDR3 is TGTGCCAGCAGTGAATCGTCGGAAGGCGACTACGAGCAGTACTTC.

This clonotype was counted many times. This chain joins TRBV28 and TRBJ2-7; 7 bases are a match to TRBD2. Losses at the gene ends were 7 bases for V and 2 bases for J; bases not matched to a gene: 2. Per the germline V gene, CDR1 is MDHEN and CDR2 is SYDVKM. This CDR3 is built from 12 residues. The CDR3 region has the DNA TGTGCCAGCACTAGCGGTACCTACGAGCAGTACTTC. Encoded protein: CASTSGTYEQYF.

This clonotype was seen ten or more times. The CDR3 here is CASTEGQGLETQYF. In DNA form, the CDR3 reads TGTGCCAGCACCGAAGGCCAGGGATTGGAGACCCAGTACTTC. The chain has TRBV7-9 and TRBJ2-5, with D perhaps matching TRBD1 (5 bases). Germline CDR1 is SEHNR and CDR2 is FQNEAQ (reference sequence). V lost 7 bases and J 5 bases, leaving 17 bases between the germline ends. The CDR3 spans 14 residues.

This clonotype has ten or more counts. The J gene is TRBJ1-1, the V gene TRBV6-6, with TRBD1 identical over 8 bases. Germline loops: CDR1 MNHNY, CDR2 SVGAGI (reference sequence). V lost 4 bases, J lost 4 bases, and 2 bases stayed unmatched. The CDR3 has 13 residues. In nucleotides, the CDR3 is TGTGCCAGCAGTTTAGGACAGGGCACTGAAGCTTTCTTT. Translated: CASSLGQGTEAFF.

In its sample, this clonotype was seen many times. In DNA, the CDR3 is TGTGCCAGCAGCTTTTGGGACGGGGATAACTATGGCTACACCTTC. It specifies CASSFWDGDNYGYTF. This chain uses TRBV11-2 with TRBJ1-2; D possibly corresponds to TRBD1 (5 bases). The CDR3 is made up of 15 amino acids. Germline CDR1 reads SGHAT; CDR2 reads FQNNGV. Trimming took 3 bases from V and 1 from J, leaving 12 bases between them.

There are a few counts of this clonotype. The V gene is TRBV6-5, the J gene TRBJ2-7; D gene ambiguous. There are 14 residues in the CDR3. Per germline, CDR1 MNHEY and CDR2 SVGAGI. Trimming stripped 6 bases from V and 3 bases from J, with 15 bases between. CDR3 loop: CASSPSWANYEQYF. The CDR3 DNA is TGTGCCAGCAGCCCGAGTTGGGCTAACTACGAGCAGTACTTC.

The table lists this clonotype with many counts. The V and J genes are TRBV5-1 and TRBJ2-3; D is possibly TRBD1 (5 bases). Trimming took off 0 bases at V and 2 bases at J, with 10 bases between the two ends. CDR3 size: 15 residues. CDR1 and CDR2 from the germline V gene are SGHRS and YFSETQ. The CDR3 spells CASSLAPQATDTQYF. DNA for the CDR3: TGCGCCAGCAGCTTGGCTCCACAGGCCACAGATACGCAGTATTTT.

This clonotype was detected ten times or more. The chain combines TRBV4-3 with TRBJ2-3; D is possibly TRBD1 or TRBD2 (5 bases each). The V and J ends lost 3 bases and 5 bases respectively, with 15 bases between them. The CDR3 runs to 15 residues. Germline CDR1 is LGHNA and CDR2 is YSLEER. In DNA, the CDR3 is TGCGCCAGCAGCCAGGGGCGTTCGGGGAGAGATACGCAGTATTTT. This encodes CASSQGRSGRDTQYF.

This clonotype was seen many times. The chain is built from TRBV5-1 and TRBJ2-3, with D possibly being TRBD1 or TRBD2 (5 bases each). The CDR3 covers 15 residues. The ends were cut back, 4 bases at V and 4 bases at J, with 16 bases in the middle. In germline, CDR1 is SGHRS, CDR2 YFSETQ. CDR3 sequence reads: CASSPGTLGADTQYF. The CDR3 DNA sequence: TGCGCCAGCAGCCCCGGGACCCTTGGGGCAGATACGCAGTATTTT.

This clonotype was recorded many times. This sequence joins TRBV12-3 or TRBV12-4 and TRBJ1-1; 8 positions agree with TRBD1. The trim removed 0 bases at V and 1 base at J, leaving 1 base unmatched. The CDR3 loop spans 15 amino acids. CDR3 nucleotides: TGTGCCAGCAGTTTAGCTCAGGGGGCGAACACTGAAGCTTTCTTT. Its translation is CASSLAQGANTEAFF.

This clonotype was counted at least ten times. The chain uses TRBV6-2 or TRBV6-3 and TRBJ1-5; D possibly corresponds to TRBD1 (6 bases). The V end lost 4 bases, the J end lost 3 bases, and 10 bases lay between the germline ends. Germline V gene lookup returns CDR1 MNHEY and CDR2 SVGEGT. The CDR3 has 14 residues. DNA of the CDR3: TGTGCCAGCAGTTCAGGGGTTGCCAATCAGCCCCAGCATTTT. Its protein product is CASSSGVANQPQHF.

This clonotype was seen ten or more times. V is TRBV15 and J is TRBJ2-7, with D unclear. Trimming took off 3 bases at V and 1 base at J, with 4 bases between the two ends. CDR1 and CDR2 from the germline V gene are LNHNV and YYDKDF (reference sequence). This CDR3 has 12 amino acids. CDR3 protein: CATSRGSYEQYF. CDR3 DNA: TGTGCCACCAGCAGGGGTTCCTACGAGCAGTACTTC.

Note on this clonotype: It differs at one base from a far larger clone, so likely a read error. CDR3 nucleotide sequence: TGCAGCGTTGACCGCGCCAATGAGCAGTACTTC. Its protein is CSVDRANEQYF. The rearrangement joins TRBV29-1 to TRBJ2-4; D is unresolved. The germline gives CDR1 SQVTM, CDR2 ANQGSEA. The CDR3 consists of 11 residues. V dropped 3 bases and J dropped 13 bases, with 13 bases sitting between them.

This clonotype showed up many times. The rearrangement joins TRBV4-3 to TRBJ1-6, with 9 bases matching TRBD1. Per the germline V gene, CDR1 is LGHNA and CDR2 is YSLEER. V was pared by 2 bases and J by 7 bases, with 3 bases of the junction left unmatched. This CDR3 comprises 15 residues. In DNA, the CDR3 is TGCGCCAGCAGCCAATCGGGACAGGGAAATTCACCCCTCCACTTT. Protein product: CASSQSGQGNSPLHF.